Below, one T cell receptor (beta chain) is given with its context. This clonotype was observed a few times. Which antigen it targets is not known. No much larger clonotype is one base removed from it; base qualities were not supplied. The library was produced with 5' RACE. Instrument on record: Illumina HiSeq 2500. The second PCR ran for about 6 to 12 cycles and used a J-beta primer mix along with a sample-barcoded 5' primer. A unique molecular identifier was introduced onto each TCR beta cDNA molecule by a template-switch 5' adaptor carrying 12 random nucleotides. At least 3 million CDR3-containing paired-end reads were obtained from each sample. First-strand cDNA synthesis was performed from all RNA using the Mint cDNA synthesis kit, with priming by a TRBC-specific oligonucleotide. After uracil-DNA glycosylase treatment, a first 18-cycle PCR used universal primers M1SS and BC2_uni_R on all cDNA. The study's own analysis went as follows. Normalization of each sample was performed by random selection of 1 million high-quality reads, each carrying a distinct molecular identifier. Instead of being binned into consensus sequences, reads that shared molecular identifiers were thrown out. MiTCR, with a Q25 quality threshold and the strictest error-elimination algorithm, was used for CDR3 identification, clonotype clustering and error correction. A nonparametric unseen species model with Euler transformation was used to estimate lower-bound total TCR beta diversity. Using fastp at Q25 and MiXCR, TCRdb reprocessed the public reads and kept productive beta chains. Rows matching on CDR3 protein sequence are summarized as one entry with the most common DNA and genes. V and J calls and clone size were set by TCRdb, not the authors. The sample has about 800,000 distinct CDR3 sequences on record, roughly 25% of them singletons. The ten largest clones capture under 4.5% of the sample.

This record comes from a study of blood T cells in healthy people across ages (dated by TCRdb to the mid-2010s). Broadly, across the study: Template switching captured roughly one uniquely barcoded TCR beta cDNA molecule per two T cells in model experiments. To track age-related changes in TCR beta repertoire diversity, the study relied on deep sequencing normalized with unique cDNA molecular identifiers. Donors were grouped into four age groups: young (average about 15 years), middle-aged (roughly 40), aged (around 60) and long-lived (less than 85). The study analyzed two additional independent replicas of 1 million unique cDNA reads from the same blood draw for two donors, one aged 18 to 29 and one aged 80 or older. The study at large found these results: Observed TCR beta diversity correlated strongly with the percentage of naive T cells measured by flow cytometry. Observed TCR beta diversity per million T cells fell roughly linearly with age, and a significant reduction was already apparent by age roughly 40. Estimates of total diversity based on one million sequenced T cells were regarded as lower bounds and as underestimates. Since profiling was done on bulk unsorted PBMCs, naive and antigen-experienced compartments could not be conclusively compared. Compared with the aged group, the long-lived group had more naive CD4+ T cells, fewer expanded clones and increased TCR diversity, suggesting age selection. The CMV infection status of donors was not known, potentially confounding age-related changes in expanded clonotypes.

Donors were a few dozen systemically healthy Caucasian individuals from Russia aged roughly 6 to 95 years. Around 9.8 milliliters of peripheral blood were collected from each donor into EDTA-treated Vacutainer tubes. PBMCs were isolated by Ficoll-Paque density-gradient centrifugation, with at least 6.5 million obtained per sample. Trizol reagent was used to extract total RNA from the PBMCs, yielding at least 6 micrograms per sample. Naive CD45RAhigh/CD27high T cell percentages were measured by flow cytometry on a PBMC aliquot from every donor. This sample was also put to use in a study of T cells of mothers and their children. The other study reports the following: Nine systemically healthy Caucasian individuals, comprising three mothers and their six children, were included as donors. cDNA synthesis consumed the entire amount of extracted RNA, loaded at approximately 1.6 ug RNA in each 15 ul reaction. In the second PCR, sample barcodes and 2-4 random nucleotides were introduced via the M1S primer. Over 8.5 million TCR beta CDR3 reads came from each mother, compared with roughly 2.8 million reads from each child. TCR recombination output is similarly shaped by thymic selection in related and unrelated pairs, with a minor effect exerted by inherited differences. Normalized repertoire overlap was always slightly but never significantly higher in related than unrelated mother-child pairs. Persistent microchimeric T cell clones were not detected, at a sensitivity of roughly 100 clones per million clonotypes. To look for features that set related mother-child pairs apart from unrelated individuals, the researchers ran deep NGS to compare the TCR beta repertoires of mothers and children. The mean age was about 37 +/- 4 years for the mothers and approximately 11 +/- 4 years for the children. After adapter ligation with NEBNext reagents, the libraries were sequenced on Illumina HiSeq 2000 with 100+100 nt paired-end reads. To prevent cross-contamination, the mother and child libraries were prepared one month apart and sequenced in separate runs. Between roughly 450,000 and 2,200,000 distinct TCR beta clonotypes were identified per donor. Naive TCR beta clonotypes were estimated from low-frequency clonotypes matched to each donor's FACS-determined naive share, without sorting.

Material for sequencing was blood. This sequence originates from a boy younger than 18 in good health.

For the CDR3, the sequence is CASSLGLGGNTGELFF. In nucleotide form, the sequence is TGTGCCAGCAGCTTAGGTCTTGGGGGGAACACCGGGGAGCTGTTTTTT. This sequence uses TRBV7-2 and TRBJ2-2; the D call is tentative, TRBD1 or TRBD2, as each matches 5 bases. Based on the germline V gene, the CDR1 and CDR2 sequences are SGHTA and FQGNSA. Including the terminal cysteine and phenylalanine, the CDR3 comprises 16 residues. The entry retains the CDR3 DNA only, 48 bases that are in frame from base 1. V is clipped by 1 base and J by 1 base, and the sequence between their germline boundaries is 10 bases long.